This T cell receptor beta chain is drawn from a study of CD8+ T cells in alopecia areata. V lost 5 bases, J lost 2 bases, and 11 bases lay in between. Per the germline V gene, CDR1 is SNHLY and CDR2 is FYNNEI. The CDR3 consists of 14 residues. This clone was detected only a few times. Treatment defined: oral pan-JAK inhibitor, 5-10 mg twice daily. Following extraction, RNA underwent reverse transcription to cDNA, which served as the sequencing template. Measured with immunoSEQ multiplex PCR; TCRdb has only the in-frame clones, and not every one. Among 180,000 or so clones listed, roughly 64% were seen once.

This sequence originates from a human donor with alopecia areata. This chain uses TRBV2 with TRBJ2-3; D not certain. This material consisted of CD4+ T cells sorted from blood, taken at week 24, from a patient treated with tofacitinib. CDR3 residues: CASSKIDNTDTQYF. CDR3 DNA: TGTGCCAGCAGTAAAATCGACAACACAGATACGCAGTATTTT.